What follows are 8 T cell receptor beta chains derived from one specimen sequenced in a study of blood T cell repertoires in COVID-19. The data were produced by immunoSEQ multiplex PCR, yet TCRdb's version contains in-frame clones alone and is incomplete. Of roughly 200,000 clones in the sample, roughly 84% were seen once. The sample taken for sequencing was PBMCs or T cells enriched from blood (not recorded which). Receptors were obtained from a woman in her 30s who had been exposed to COVID-19.

This clone was recorded only once. The V call is TRBV30, the J call TRBJ2-7; TRBD2 matches 8 bases. CDR1 and CDR2 (germline): GTSNPN, SVGIG (reference sequence). The CDR3 totals 12 residues. V lost 1 base to trimming and J lost 4 bases; unmatched junction nucleotides: 0. CDR3 amino acids: CAWSASGYEQYF. The CDR3 nucleotides read TGTGCCTGGAGTGCTAGCGGGTACGAGCAGTACTTC. Complete variable domain (other parts from reference TRBV30 and TRBJ2-7): SQTIHQWPATLVQPVGSPLSLECTVEGTSNPNLYWYRQAAGRGLQLLFYSVGIGQISSEVPQNLSASRPQDRQFILSSKKLLLSDSGFYLCAWSASGYEQYFGPGTRLTVT.

J is TRBJ1-1 and V is TRBV4-3; 8 nucleotides match TRBD1. This CDR3 comprises 14 residues. Germline lookup yields CDR1 LGHNA and CDR2 YSLEER. After removal of 2 bases from V and 7 bases from J, the junction contained 6 bases not matched to a gene. CDR3 nucleotide sequence: TGCGCCAGCAGCCAATCGACAGGGGCGGGTGAAGCTTTCTTT. It encodes CASSQSTGAGEAFF.

The J gene is TRBJ2-5, the V gene TRBV27; maybe TRBD2 (5 bases). This CDR3 region has 13 residues. CDR1 and CDR2 (germline): MNHEY, SMNVEV (reference sequence). Trimming cost V 4 bases and J 5 bases, with 11 bases left between them. CDR3 residues: CASSSEGGETQYF. CDR3 sequence (DNA): TGTGCCAGCAGTTCCGAGGGCGGGGAGACCCAGTACTTC.

The chain combines TRBV4-1 with TRBJ2-2; D unclear. Germline assignment: CDR1 MGHRA and CDR2 YSYEKL. Trimming took 6 bases from V and 6 from J, leaving 8 bases between them. The CDR3 has 12 residues. This CDR3 is CASSLSPGELFF. DNA for the CDR3: TGCGCCAGCAGTCTTTCCCCCGGGGAGCTGTTTTTT.

The rearrangement links TRBV5-8 to TRBJ1-2; D gene ambiguous. In germline, CDR1 is SGHTS, CDR2 YDEGEE. Deletions cut 0 bases from V and 4 bases from J, with 10 bases between. The CDR3 is 14 residues long. The CDR3 sequence: CASSLVVGGYGYTF. CDR3 in DNA: TGTGCCAGCAGCTTGGTTGTGGGAGGCTATGGCTACACCTTC.

The chain couples TRBV4-1 to TRBJ1-5, with unresolved D. Trimming shortened V by 1 base and J by 3 bases, and 7 bases separated the two germline ends. The CDR3 loop spans 14 amino acids. Germline values: CDR1 MGHRA, CDR2 YSYEKL. The CDR3 here is CASSQVTINQPQHF. CDR3 bases: TGCGCCAGCAGCCAAGTTACTATCAATCAGCCCCAGCATTTT.

This chain joins TRBV6-2 or TRBV6-3 and TRBJ2-2; 7 bases are shared with TRBD1. The ends lost 5 bases at V and 2 bases at J; junction bases unmatched: 11. This CDR3 has 17 amino acids. Germline CDR1 and CDR2: MNHEY and SVGEGT. CDR3 nucleotides: TGTGCCAGCAGTCCGATATTGACAGGGTACAACACCGGGGAGCTGTTTTTT. This translates into CASSPILTGYNTGELFF.

This chain connects TRBV27 to TRBJ1-4, with a weak D call TRBD1 (5 bases). The V gene's germline CDR1 is MNHEY and CDR2 SMNVEV (reference sequence). Trimming removed 7 bases at V and 0 bases at J, with 12 bases between. CDR3 length equals 15 residues. For the CDR3, the DNA is TGTGCCAGCACCCGGACAAATCCAACTAATGAAAAACTGTTTTTT. It translates to CASTRTNPTNEKLFF. Full variable domain (remainder filled in from reference TRBV27 and TRBJ1-4): EAQVTQNPRYLITVTGKKLTVTCSQNMNHEYMSWYRQDPGLGLRQIYYSMNVEVTDKGDVPEGYKVSRKEKRNFPLILESPSPNQTSLYFCASTRTNPTNEKLFFGSGTQLSVL.